This T cell receptor beta chain was captured by sequencing in a study of blood T cell repertoires in COVID-19. The V gene's germline CDR1 is SQVTM and CDR2 ANQGSEA. This CDR3 contains 15 residues. V lost 1 base and J lost 4; bases outside the gene matches: 7. In terms of age and location, participants ranged from about 18 to 95 years and lived in about 25 US areas. Assignment of participants to cohorts was predicated upon participant-reported clinical history. Per the original data handling: Amplified reference gene primers provided the basis for estimating nucleated cell counts. Assay: immunoSEQ multiplex PCR; the TCRdb copy retains only in-frame clones and omits some. V and J calls and clone size are as listed in that table; D and trimming were resolved from the DNA. Of 250,000 to 350,000 clones in the sample, approximately 90% were seen once.

This TCR was sampled from a woman aged 55 to 70 in a cohort exposed to, infected with or recovered from COVID-19 (not recorded which). The chain joins TRBV29-1 to TRBJ2-1; 7 bases line up with TRBD1. The sample comprised PBMCs or T cells enriched from blood (not recorded which). CDR3 bases: TGCAGCGTTGAAGGGGACAGCGAAAGTTACAATGAGCAGTTCTTC. Its protein is CSVEGDSESYNEQFF.